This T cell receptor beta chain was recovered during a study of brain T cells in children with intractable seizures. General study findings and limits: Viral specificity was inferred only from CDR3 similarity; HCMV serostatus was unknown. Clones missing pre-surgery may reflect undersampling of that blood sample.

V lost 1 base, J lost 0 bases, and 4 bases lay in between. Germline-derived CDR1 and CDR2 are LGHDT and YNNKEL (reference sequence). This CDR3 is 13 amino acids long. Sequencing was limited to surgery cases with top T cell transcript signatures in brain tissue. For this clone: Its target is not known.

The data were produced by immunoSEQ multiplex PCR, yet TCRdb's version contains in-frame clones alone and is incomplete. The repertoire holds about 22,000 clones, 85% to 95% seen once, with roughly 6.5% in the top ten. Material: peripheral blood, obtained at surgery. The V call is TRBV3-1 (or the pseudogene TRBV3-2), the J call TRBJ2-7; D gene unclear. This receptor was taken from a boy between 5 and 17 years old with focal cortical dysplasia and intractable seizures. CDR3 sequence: CASSQGYSYEQYF. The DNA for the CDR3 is TGTGCCAGCAGCCAAGGCTACTCCTACGAGCAGTACTTC.